Given below is one TCR beta chain in context. In this sample, this clone turned up once. What this receptor recognizes is not known. It has no much larger one-base neighbor in the sample; base qualities were not kept. This record comes from a study of shared clonotypes between healthy human individuals (dated by TCRdb to 2018 to 2021). Background on the whole study: Two women and a few men aged 18 to 49 years were included in the cohort. For each donor, CD4 naive and CD4 memory were each given three plates, CD8 naive was given two plates, and CD8 memory was given one plate. To increase sequencing depth and limit assay-specific biases, different laboratories used diverse techniques to prepare libraries and sequence TCR repertoires. Each donor's leukapheresis produced roughly between roughly 0.94 and 9.5 billion PBMCs. The study deeply sequenced blood TCR repertoires of five healthy adults to estimate repertoire size and the extent of clonotype sharing between individuals. The research as a whole found: Even with the large sequencing depth, rarefaction of the sorted-subset datasets indicated that sequencing was incomplete. Because the study included only a small number of donors, the genetic and exposure-history diversity represented was limited. Pairwise subsampling indicated that sequencing depth was expected to affect the degree of clonotype sharing among donors. Naive subsets generally had larger estimated clonotype richness than memory subsets did. Compared with non-shared clonotypes, clonotypes shared by all four sorted-subset donors had higher generation probabilities. When a few donors were compared, the shared fraction of clonotypes was around 5% for naive CD4, over 3% for naive CD8, 2% to 2.5% for memory CD4, and 0.35% to 0.4% for memory CD8. Only blood was sampled, and tissue TCR repertoires likely differ from those in blood.

For the CD8 naive samples, CD45RO-negative cells were positively selected for CCR7, yielding a CD45RA+CCR7+ population from which TemRA cells were excluded. The donors were healthy, HIV-negative adults who had no recently reported acute infections or vaccinations. Only Caucasian adults living in Nashville, Tennessee, USA were represented among the donors. After blood collection by leukapheresis, PBMCs were isolated using Ficoll-Histopaque density gradient centrifugation and then cryopreserved in the vapor phase of liquid nitrogen. Purity and quantity of every magnetically sorted T cell population were checked by analytical flow cytometry. Genomic DNA was isolated from every sorted fraction and measured by UV absorbance on a Nanodrop 2000c. TCR CDR3 regions were amplified from genomic DNA by multiplex PCR using the deep immunoSEQ assay. Extracted genomic DNA from each cell subset was distributed evenly across all wells of several immunoSEQ 96-well plates, and each plate was treated as a replicate. For sorted subsets, approximately 190 ng genomic DNA, equal to about 30,000 T cell genomes, was loaded into each replicate PCR. The purified libraries were quantified using a Qubit 3.0 fluorometer, sized with a Bioanalyzer 2100, and then quantified again using the KAPA Library Quantification kit. Each immunoSEQ 96-well plate was sequenced on its own single-read 150-cycle Illumina NextSeq 550 flow cell. Per the original workflow: The immunoSEQ output contained only junctional sequences without quality scores, so filtering could not match that applied to full-length reads. Sequences were annotated with PyIR, a Python wrapper for IgBLAST v1.9, and V/J genes and CDR3 were assigned using IMGT germline references. Reads were filtered out if the reads had weak V/J assignments (E-value above 1e-6), no CDR3, stop codons, out-of-frame junctions, or ambiguous translated residues. A V3J clonotype was defined by an identical inferred V gene, J gene, and CDR3 amino acid sequence. Percentage overlap between repertoires was calculated by dividing the number of shared unique clonotypes by the size of the smaller repertoire. Three approaches were used to assess repertoire richness: RTK rarefaction, the Chao1 estimator, and Recon v2.1 estimates of unobserved clonotypes. Generation probabilities for all TCRbeta clonotypes obtained by the gDNA method from four donors were computed using OLGA. In TCRdb, the immuneACCESS table is reduced to in-frame sequences with V and J assigned. These tables do not hold every clone; where another copy was compared, an unresolved V gene accounts for under half, and the others remain unexplained. V and J calls and clone size come straight from that table; D and trimming were deduced from the DNA. This sample comprises hundreds of thousands of clones, about 95% of them detected only once. Approximately 0.1% of the sample is held by the ten biggest clonotypes.

The junction shows trimming of 5 bases on V and 0 bases on J, plus 10 bases between the germline ends. The CDR3 has 15 amino acids, counting the end cysteine and phenylalanine. Of all the DNA, just the CDR3 is kept, 45 bases in frame from base 1. The germline V gene (reference sequence) yields LNHDA for CDR1 and SQIVND for CDR2. Rearrangement joined TRBV19 to TRBJ2-2; TRBD1 is a weak D gene call, 5 bases matching. Sequenced input: naive CD8+ T cells sorted from blood. Sample cell subset or site, as interpreted from the label and publication: CD45RA+CCR7+. This clonotype was obtained from a woman in her thirties in good health. The CDR3 in this case is CASSAGFANTGELFF. At the DNA level, the sequence is TGTGCCAGTAGTGCAGGGTTCGCGAACACCGGGGAGCTGTTTTTT.